Each of the 6 T cell receptor beta chains below was sequenced from the same sample in a study of T-cell memory formation after mild COVID-19. TCRdb re-called the 5' RACE reads with MiXCR, one entry per CDR3 protein. The data show 430,000 or so distinct CDR3 sequences, with about 23% seen just once and around 13% held by the top ten. The sample consisted of PBMCs or a T cell subset sorted from them (not recorded which). Every receptor here comes from an adult woman who had mild COVID-19 (a few samples of this study predate the infection). Cell type and time point are not known.

This rearrangement joins TRBV20-1 to TRBJ2-5, with unresolved D. This CDR3 has 15 amino acids. V shed 3 bases and J shed 3 bases, with 17 bases lying between them. The V gene's germline CDR1 is DFQATT and CDR2 SNEGSKA (reference sequence). The CDR3 loop reads CSASDSLRWKETQYF. The CDR3 bases are TGCAGTGCTAGCGATAGTCTCCGGTGGAAAGAGACCCAGTACTTC.

The rearrangement uses TRBV29-1 and TRBJ1-1; D is undetermined. The CDR3 length is 10 residues. Deletions cut 3 bases from V and 3 bases from J, with 2 bases between. The germline V gene has CDR1 SQVTM and CDR2 ANQGSEA. CDR3 DNA: TGCAGCGTTGAGGACACTGAAGCTTTCTTT. Translated, it gives CSVEDTEAFF.

A remark on this clonotype: The junction departs from germline at one end; a sequencing error may be responsible. The chain links TRBV12-3 or TRBV12-4 to TRBJ2-1; 7 bases are shared with TRBD2. The CDR3 spans 14 residues. The CDR3 spells CASSLAGGSNGQFF. CDR3 DNA sequence: TGTGCCAGCAGTTTAGCGGGGGGGTCTAATGGGCAGTTCTTC.

The sample holds a few counts of this clonotype. CDR3 nucleotide sequence: TGTGCCACCAGGAGTACCAATCAGTACTTC. Amino acid sequence: CATRSTNQYF. V gene TRBV24-1 combines with J gene TRBJ2-4; D unresolved. Trimming cost V 7 bases and J 12 bases, with 9 bases left between them. CDR1 KGHDR and CDR2 SFDVKD come from the germline V gene. The CDR3 runs to 10 residues.

The gene calls are TRBV29-1 and TRBJ1-1; no reliable D call. The length of the CDR3 is 11 residues. Trimming took 4 bases from V and 8 from J, leaving 11 bases between them. In germline, CDR1 is SQVTM, CDR2 ANQGSEA. The CDR3 nucleotides read TGCAGCGTTGTTGTTGTTTCAGAAGCTTTCTTT. Protein sequence: CSVVVVSEAFF.

The chain carries TRBV20-1 and TRBJ1-5, with TRBD1 identical over 8 bases. V was clipped by 4 bases and J by 3 bases; unmatched bases: 5. Germline values: CDR1 DFQATT, CDR2 SNEGSKA (reference sequence). The CDR3 loop spans 14 amino acids. The CDR3 DNA reads as TGCAGTGCTACAGGGGGCTTAGTCAATCAGCCCCAGCATTTT. Its translation: CSATGGLVNQPQHF.